One sample yielded the 2 T cell receptor beta chains listed below, sequenced in a study of cytomegalovirus exposure and HLA in healthy donors. The PCR used 60 Vbeta and 13 Jbeta primers. Only in-frame clones appear in the TCRdb table, and some are missing; sequencing was by immunoSEQ multiplex PCR. The data show about 140,000 clones, with around three quarters seen just once and around 2.4% held by the top ten. Sequenced material: PBMCs. The receptors originated from a woman under 30 in good health and CMV-seropositive.

This chain uses TRBV6-1 with TRBJ1-6; D possibly corresponds to TRBD1 (6 bases). The V end was cut by 2 bases, the J end by 4 bases, with 12 bases between. Germline V gene lookup returns CDR1 MNHNS and CDR2 SASEGT. This CDR3 region has 16 residues. The CDR3 is CASSELGAKYNSPLHF. DNA for the CDR3: TGTGCCAGCAGTGAACTGGGGGCCAAATATAATTCACCCCTCCACTTT.

The gene calls are TRBV25-1 and TRBJ1-4, with 7 nucleotides matching TRBD1. J lost 0 bases, V lost 6 bases, and 4 bases had no gene match. The germline CDR1 and CDR2 sequences are MGHDK and SYGVNS. The CDR3 has 15 residues. The CDR3 sequence: CASRSTGATNEKLFF. The CDR3 region has the DNA TGTGCCAGCAGGTCAACAGGGGCAACTAATGAAAAACTGTTTTTT.